Below, 13 T cell receptor beta chains from the same sample are listed, as sequenced in a study of shared clonotypes between healthy human individuals. Measured with immunoSEQ multiplex PCR; TCRdb has only the in-frame clones, and not every one. The sample shows roughly 2 million clones, approximately 96% of them seen only once. The sequenced sample consisted of naive CD4+ T cells sorted from blood. Sample subset: CD45RA+ positively selected. The receptors shown here come from a man aged 18-30 years in good health.

The rearrangement joins TRBV28 to TRBJ2-5; D gene uncertain. The CDR3 consists of 17 residues. The V end lost 3 bases, the J end lost 0 bases, and 17 bases lay between the germline ends. CDR1 and CDR2 from the germline V gene are MDHEN and SYDVKM. This CDR3 reads CASSFGLGDSYQETQYF. The CDR3 DNA reads TGTGCCAGCAGTTTTGGATTAGGCGACTCGTACCAAGAGACCCAGTACTTC.

V gene TRBV7-9 combines with J gene TRBJ1-2; D may be TRBD1 (6 bases). Trimming shortened V by 0 bases and J by 2 bases, and 19 bases separated the two germline ends. This CDR3 spans 18 amino acids. Germline CDR1 and CDR2: SEHNR and FQNEAQ (reference sequence). The CDR3: CASSLALRQGPKNYGYTF. DNA of the CDR3: TGTGCCAGCAGCTTAGCGCTAAGGCAGGGGCCAAAAAACTATGGCTACACCTTC. Variable domain in full (rest from reference TRBV7-9 and TRBJ1-2): DTGVSQNPRHKITKRGQNVTFRCDPISEHNRLYWYRQTLGQGPEFLTYFQNEAQLEKSRLLSDRFSAERPKGSFSTLEIQRTEQGDSAMYLCASSLALRQGPKNYGYTFGSGTRLTVV.

The chain combines TRBV6-6 with TRBJ2-1, with TRBD1 identical over 7 bases. The junction had 6 bases not matched to a gene; V was cut back by 6 bases and J by 4 bases. The CDR3 runs to 14 residues. CDR1 is MNHNY and CDR2 is SVGAGI in the germline V gene (reference sequence). In nucleotides, the CDR3 is TGTGCCAGCAGAGGACAGGCAATTTACAATGAGCAGTTCTTC. Translated, it gives CASRGQAIYNEQFF.

Points on this clone: The sample contains more than one DNA sequence encoding this CDR3. The gene calls are TRBV15 and TRBJ2-7, with D perhaps TRBD1 (5 bases). Trimming removed 3 bases at V and 4 bases at J, with 13 bases between. This CDR3 is 14 amino acids long. The germline V gene encodes CDR1 LNHNV and CDR2 YYDKDF (reference sequence). In DNA, the CDR3 is TGTGCCACCAGCAGGGGTGGGGCTAATTACGAGCAGTACTTC. Amino acid sequence: CATSRGGANYEQYF.

Concerning this clone: A read error may account for a junction end that differs from germline. Other DNA sequences in this sample translate to the same CDR3. The rearrangement links TRBV30 to TRBJ2-5; D possibly corresponds to TRBD2 (6 bases). Germline V gene data show CDR1 as GTSNPN and CDR2 as SVGIG (reference sequence). The CDR3 is made up of 14 amino acids. This CDR3 is CAWSVQTGGETQYF. CDR3 DNA: TGTGCCTGGAGTGTACAAACCGGCGGGGAGACCCAATACTTC.

The rearrangement links TRBV10-3 to TRBJ2-3, with 7 bases identical to TRBD1. With V trimmed by 5 bases and J by 1 base, 3 bases remained unmatched. The V gene's germline CDR1 is ENHRY and CDR2 SYGVKD. This CDR3 region has 14 residues. The CDR3 loop reads CAISHGQGTDTQYF. The CDR3 DNA reads as TGTGCCATCAGTCATGGACAGGGCACAGATACGCAGTATTTT.

The genes are TRBV28 and TRBJ2-7, with D possibly TRBD1 on 5 matching bases. Deletions cut 1 base from V and 4 bases from J, with 17 bases between. The CDR3 has 16 residues. Germline CDR1 reads MDHEN; CDR2 reads SYDVKM. As DNA, the CDR3 is TGTGCCAGCAGTTTATTTAGAAAGGGTAGGGGATACGAGCAGTACTTC. It specifies CASSLFRKGRGYEQYF.

This chain joins TRBV6-5 and TRBJ2-2; D remains ambiguous. Trimming cost V 0 bases and J 2 bases, with 7 bases left between them. CDR1 is MNHEY and CDR2 is SVGAGI in the germline V gene. This CDR3 has 15 residues. The CDR3 loop reads CASSYSNTNTGELFF. In DNA, the CDR3 is TGTGCCAGCAGTTACTCGAACACTAACACCGGGGAGCTGTTTTTT.

The rearrangement joins TRBV5-6 to TRBJ2-7; 8 nucleotides line up with TRBD1. Germline CDR1 SGHDT, CDR2 YYEEEE. The CDR3 covers 14 residues. Trimming removed 5 bases from V and 6 bases from J; junction bases left unmatched: 10. The DNA for the CDR3 is TGTGCCAGCAGTTTGCGTCAGGGGGCTGGCGAGCAGTACTTC. This gives the protein CASSLRQGAGEQYF.

V usage is TRBV28 and J usage is TRBJ1-6; no reliable D call. The CDR3 extends over 13 amino acids. V lost 6 bases to trimming and J lost 7 bases, with 10 bases between them. Germline assignment: CDR1 MDHEN and CDR2 SYDVKM. CDR3 region: CASRGSLNSPLHF. The CDR3, as DNA: TGTGCCAGCAGGGGGTCGTTAAATTCACCCCTCCACTTT. Complete variable domain (other parts from reference TRBV28 and TRBJ1-6): DVKVTQSSRYLVKRTGEKVFLECVQDMDHENMFWYRQDPGLGLRLIYFSYDVKMKEKGDIPEGYSVSREKKERFSLILESASTNQTSMYLCASRGSLNSPLHFGNGTRLTVT.

This chain uses TRBV6-1 with TRBJ1-4, with unresolved D. Trimming took 4 bases from V and 7 from J, leaving 10 bases between them. There are 13 residues in the CDR3. Looked up from germline, CDR1 is MNHNS and CDR2 is SASEGT. The CDR3 sequence is CASSALGGEKLFF. The DNA of the CDR3 is TGTGCCAGCAGTGCCCTCGGAGGTGAAAAACTGTTTTTT.

This sequence joins TRBV5-1 and TRBJ1-2; D might be TRBD1 (5 bases). The germline CDR1 and CDR2 sequences are SGHRS and YFSETQ. This CDR3 contains 14 residues. V was shortened by 1 base and J by 1 base, with 8 bases between the two germline ends. This CDR3 is CASSLNQGNYGYTF. CDR3 nucleotide sequence: TGCGCCAGCAGCTTGAATCAGGGTAACTATGGCTACACCTTC.

V and J are TRBV5-1 and TRBJ1-2; possible D gene TRBD1, 6 bases. Trimming removed 4 bases at V and 3 bases at J, with 10 bases between. This CDR3 region has 13 residues. Per the germline V gene, CDR1 is SGHRS and CDR2 is YFSETQ. CDR3 coding DNA: TGCGCCAGCAGCCCGGACAGACACTATGGCTACACCTTC. Residues: CASSPDRHYGYTF.